Shown below are 21 T cell receptor beta chains from a single sample sequenced in a study of T cell responses to AZD1222 COVID-19 vaccine (dated by TCRdb to the early 2020s). Libraries were built with the immunoSEQ multiplex PCR assay. What TCRdb holds here is the immuneACCESS table cut down to in-frame rearrangements. Part of the clones is not present; checked against another copy, under half of the missing clones reflect an unresolved V gene, and the others are unexplained. For this sample there are tens of thousands of clones; approximately 90% appear just once. 6.3% of the sample lies in the top ten. The time point tag for this specimen amounts to: about 28 days (+/-7) after the second vaccine dose. The treatment or condition label for this specimen denotes: meningococcal conjugate vaccine given as trial control. Here the sequenced sample was peripheral blood, taken 28 days after the second dose of the MenACWY control vaccine. These receptors originate from an adult who received the MenACWY meningococcal vaccine as a control.

The CDR3 DNA is TGTGCCAGCAGCTCGCGGACTAGCGTTAACACCGGGGAGCTGTTTTTT. Translation gives CASSSRTSVNTGELFF. The gene calls are TRBV7-2 and TRBJ2-2, with 9 bases fitting TRBD2. V was pared by 4 bases and J by 2 bases, with 5 bases of the junction left unmatched. The CDR3 contains 16 residues. Per the germline V gene, CDR1 is SGHTA and CDR2 is FQGNSA.

This clone was seen once. The chain couples TRBV10-2 to TRBJ2-1, with TRBD2 matching 11 bases. J gave up 8 bases and V 8 bases, and 8 bases lay outside the gene matches. The germline gives CDR1 WSHSY, CDR2 SAAADI. The CDR3 is made up of 14 amino acids. The CDR3 DNA reads as TGCGCCAGCTTCAGGACTAGCGGGTCCGATGAGCAGTTCTTC. Residues: CASFRTSGSDEQFF.

The chain combines TRBV29-1 with TRBJ2-1; the match to TRBD2 covers 13 bases. The CDR3 covers 17 residues. The V gene's germline CDR1 is SQVTM and CDR2 ANQGSEA. Trimming took 1 base from V and 4 from J; bases not matched to a gene: 7. The CDR3 region has the DNA TGCAGCGTTGAAGTCGGGACTAGCGGGACCCTATACAATGAGCAGTTCTTC. Translated: CSVEVGTSGTLYNEQFF.

The chain uses TRBV6-5 and TRBJ1-1, with 10 bases lining up with TRBD1. This CDR3 has 15 amino acids. Trimming cost V 2 bases and J 5 bases; bases outside gene matches: 5. CDR1 is MNHEY and CDR2 is SVGAGI in the germline V gene. The CDR3 DNA reads as TGTGCCAGCAGTTACACAAGGGACAGGGGTACTGAAGCTTTCTTT. This codes for CASSYTRDRGTEAFF.

The gene calls are TRBV5-1 and TRBJ2-7; TRBD2 matches at 10 bases. The V gene's germline CDR1 is SGHRS and CDR2 YFSETQ. This CDR3 is built from 15 residues. V was pared by 4 bases and J by 2 bases, with 6 bases of the junction left unmatched. CDR3 residues: CASSRTSGVPYEQYF. CDR3 in DNA: TGCGCCAGCAGCAGGACTAGCGGAGTCCCCTACGAGCAGTACTTC.

This rearrangement joins TRBV30 to TRBJ1-2; D is possibly TRBD1 (5 bases). The germline gives CDR1 GTSNPN, CDR2 SVGIG (reference sequence). The V and J ends lost 4 bases and 6 bases respectively, with 15 bases between them. CDR3 length: 13 amino acids. CDR3 in DNA: TGTGCCTGGATATTCAAGGGGCATCATGGCTACACCTTC. Its protein is CAWIFKGHHGYTF.

This chain connects TRBV18 to TRBJ2-7, with D possibly TRBD2 on 5 matching bases. Germline V CDR1 and CDR2: KGHSH, LQKENI. This CDR3 is built from 14 residues. The V and J ends lost 3 bases and 6 bases respectively, with 15 bases between them. DNA of the CDR3: TGTGCCAGCTCACCGCTTTCGGGGTCAGGCGAGCAGTACTTC. Translating it yields CASSPLSGSGEQYF. The full variable domain, completed using reference TRBV18 and TRBJ2-7, is NAGVMQNPRHLVRRRGQEARLRCSPMKGHSHVYWYRQLPEEGLKFMVYLQKENIIDESGMPKERFSAEFPKEGPSILRIQQVVRGDSAAYFCASSPLSGSGEQYFGPGTRLTVT.

V gene TRBV6-5 combines with J gene TRBJ2-1; 11 bases fit TRBD2. J gave up 3 bases and V 2 bases, and 3 bases lay outside the gene matches. CDR1 MNHEY and CDR2 SVGAGI come from the germline V gene. The CDR3 extends over 16 amino acids. The CDR3 nucleotides are TGTGCCAGCAGTTACGATACTAGCGGGAGCTACAATGAGCAGTTCTTC. This encodes CASSYDTSGSYNEQFF.

This sequence joins TRBV28 and TRBJ1-1; D perhaps matches TRBD1 (6 bases). Trimming removed 7 bases at V and 6 bases at J, with 18 bases between. The CDR3 length is 14 residues. Germline CDR1 and CDR2: MDHEN and SYDVKM. CDR3 nucleotides: TGTGCCAGCACCTACGGAGGGGGGCGGTCTGAAGCTTTCTTT. This gives the protein CASTYGGGRSEAFF.

The chain links TRBV7-9 to TRBJ2-7; the match to TRBD2 covers 7 bases. This CDR3 has 12 residues. CDR1 is SEHNR and CDR2 is FQNEAQ in the germline V gene (reference sequence). With 4 bases clipped from V and 7 bases from J, the junction kept 4 bases outside the gene matches. CDR3 residues: CASSSSGGEQYF. For the CDR3, the DNA is TGTGCCAGCAGCTCCTCCGGGGGGGAGCAGTACTTC.

The rearrangement links TRBV28 to TRBJ1-6, with D unclear. Germline V gene sequence: CDR1 MDHEN, CDR2 SYDVKM. The CDR3 is 14 residues long. Trimming removed 3 bases from V and 6 bases from J, with 9 bases in between. CDR3: CASSLRRLNSPLHF. The CDR3 DNA sequence: TGTGCCAGCAGTTTGCGACGGCTTAATTCACCCCTCCACTTT.

This clone was found once. The chain employs TRBV28 and TRBJ2-7; D unclear. CDR3 length: 12 amino acids. The germline gives CDR1 MDHEN, CDR2 SYDVKM. Trimming stripped 4 bases from V and 1 base from J, with 5 bases between. As DNA, the CDR3 is TGTGCCAGCAGTTCCCTTTCCTACGAGCAGTACTTC. Amino acid sequence: CASSSLSYEQYF.

This chain joins TRBV20-1 and TRBJ1-2, with a weak D call TRBD1 (5 bases). CDR3 length: 11 residues. Germline loops: CDR1 DFQATT, CDR2 SNEGSKA (reference sequence). Between the trimmed V and J ends, which lost 1 base and 8 bases, there was a span of 8 bases. CDR3 coding DNA: TGCAGTGCTAGAGCTGGGGACGGCTACACCTTC. This translates into CSARAGDGYTF.

The chain is built from TRBV24-1 and TRBJ2-7, with no clear D. Germline V lookup: CDR1 KGHDR, CDR2 SFDVKD. The germline V and J ends were trimmed by 5 bases and 6 bases, with 16 bases remaining between them. The CDR3 has 14 residues. The CDR3 bases are TGTGCCACCAGTGTTGCAGGCACGACCTTCGAGCAGTACTTC. Its protein is CATSVAGTTFEQYF.

On this clone: This sample includes further DNA sequences coding for the same CDR3. The rearrangement links TRBV6-6 to TRBJ2-7; the D call may be TRBD1 or TRBD2 (5 bases each). The germline gives CDR1 MNHNY, CDR2 SVGAGI (reference sequence). This CDR3 is 14 amino acids long. The ends were cut back, 8 bases at V and 4 bases at J, with 18 bases in the middle. CDR3 nucleotides: TGTGCCAGCGGGCACGCGGGCGACAGTTACGAGCAGTACTTC. Translated: CASGHAGDSYEQYF.

The chain combines TRBV5-4 with TRBJ2-1; 7 bases agree with TRBD2. This CDR3 contains 15 residues. Germline values: CDR1 SGHNT, CDR2 YYREEE (reference sequence). Trimming took 2 bases from V and 2 from J; bases not matched to a gene: 4. In nucleotides, the CDR3 is TGTGCCAGCAGCTTTCGGCGGGAGCCCTACAATGAGCAGTTCTTC. This gives the protein CASSFRREPYNEQFF.

The chain has TRBV4-3 and TRBJ2-1; 11 positions match TRBD2. V gave up 3 bases and J gave up 7 bases; unmatched junction bases: 5. CDR1 and CDR2 from the germline V gene are LGHNA and YSLEER. The CDR3 sequence is 15 residues long. The CDR3 is CASSQHSGRGNEQFF. CDR3 sequence (DNA): TGCGCCAGCAGCCAGCATAGCGGGAGGGGAAATGAGCAGTTCTTC.

The chain uses TRBV6-5 and TRBJ2-7; D uncertain. The V gene lost 0 bases and the J gene lost 7 bases, with 7 bases spanning the gap. The germline CDR1 and CDR2 sequences are MNHEY and SVGAGI. The CDR3 loop spans 12 amino acids. This CDR3 is CASSYSWGEQYF. The CDR3 DNA is TGTGCCAGCAGTTACTCGTGGGGAGAGCAGTACTTC.

This chain joins TRBV10-3 and TRBJ1-2; TRBD1 is a possible D gene (5 bases). Germline V gives CDR1 ENHRY, CDR2 SYGVKD. There are 16 residues in the CDR3. V dropped 7 bases and J dropped 3 bases, with 21 bases sitting between them. CDR3 DNA sequence: TGTGCCATCACTCCGGGGGGAAGGGACTGGGACTATGGCTACACCTTC. This codes for CAITPGGRDWDYGYTF.

The V gene is TRBV2, the J gene TRBJ2-3, with 10 bases that match TRBD2. With 0 bases clipped from V and 10 bases from J, the junction kept 10 bases outside the gene matches. CDR1 and CDR2 from the germline V gene are SNHLY and FYNNEI. This CDR3 comprises 16 residues. CDR3 coding DNA: TGTGCCAGCAGTGAAGCGGGAGCGGGAGGGAGGGCTGCGCAGTATTTT. Encoded protein: CASSEAGAGGRAAQYF. The full variable domain, in which reference TRBV2 and TRBJ2-3 provide the parts outside the CDR3, is EPEVTQTPSHQVTQMGQEVILRCVPISNHLYFYWYRQILGQKVEFLVSFYNNEISEKSEIFDDQFSVERPDGSNFTLKIRSTKLEDSAMYFCASSEAGAGGRAAQYFGPGTRLTVL.

Only one count was recorded for this clone. CDR3 in DNA: TGTGCCAGCAGTTTATGGACAGGGGCGCAAGAGACCCAGTACTTC. This sequence encodes CASSLWTGAQETQYF. This chain joins TRBV28 and TRBJ2-5, with 8 nucleotides matching TRBD1. The germline V gene encodes CDR1 MDHEN and CDR2 SYDVKM. V gave up 0 bases and J gave up 2 bases; unmatched junction bases: 2. CDR3 size: 15 residues. The full variable domain, completed using reference TRBV28 and TRBJ2-5, is DVKVTQSSRYLVKRTGEKVFLECVQDMDHENMFWYRQDPGLGLRLIYFSYDVKMKEKGDIPEGYSVSREKKERFSLILESASTNQTSMYLCASSLWTGAQETQYFGPGTRLLVL.